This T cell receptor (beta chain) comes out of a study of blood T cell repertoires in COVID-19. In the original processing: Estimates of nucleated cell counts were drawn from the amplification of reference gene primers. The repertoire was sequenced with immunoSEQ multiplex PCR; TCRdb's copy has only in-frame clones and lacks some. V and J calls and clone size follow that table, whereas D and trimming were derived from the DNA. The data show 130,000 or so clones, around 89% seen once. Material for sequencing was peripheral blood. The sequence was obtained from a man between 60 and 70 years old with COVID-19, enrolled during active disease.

CDR3 DNA: TGTGCCAGCAGCCCGCAGGGAAACAATCAGCCCCAGCATTTT. Amino acids: CASSPQGNNQPQHF. The rearrangement joins TRBV3-1 (or the pseudogene TRBV3-2) to TRBJ1-5, with D tentatively TRBD1 (5 bases). This CDR3 comprises 14 residues. CDR1 is LGHDT, CDR2 YNNKEL, per germline (reference sequence). V dropped 4 bases and J dropped 3 bases, with 10 bases sitting between them.